These 22 T cell receptor beta chains share one sample of origin, sequenced in a study of CD8+CD57+ T cells in acquired aplastic anemia. According to the study, genomic DNA was the template for TCR beta VDJ and CDR3 profiling. TCRdb re-called the reads through MiXCR, storing one row per CDR3 protein. The table shows fewer than 85,000 distinct CDR3 sequences, with about 70% occurring only once. Patients selected for sequencing had displayed CD8+CD57+ cell expansion by flow cytometry. Sequencing was done on a sample of sorted CD4+, CD8+, or CD8+CD57+ T cells (not recorded which) from PBMCs. Every receptor here comes from a human donor with aplastic anemia.

The V call is TRBV29-1, the J call TRBJ2-7; the D gene is possibly TRBD1 (6 bases). CDR3 length: 13 residues. Trimming shortened V by 0 bases and J by 2 bases, and 8 bases separated the two germline ends. Germline CDR1 reads SQVTM; CDR2 reads ANQGSEA. The CDR3 loop is CSVEDQGTYEQYF. The CDR3 nucleotides are TGCAGCGTTGAAGATCAGGGGACCTACGAGCAGTACTTC.

CDR3 in amino acids: CSAREVTGGRSPLHF. DNA of the CDR3: TGCAGTGCTAGAGAGGTGACAGGGGGACGTTCACCCCTCCACTTT. The J gene is TRBJ1-6, the V gene TRBV20-1; 9 positions agree with TRBD1. CDR3 length: 15 amino acids. The germline CDR1 and CDR2 sequences are DFQATT and SNEGSKA (reference sequence). J gave up 9 bases and V 0 bases, and 6 bases lay outside the gene matches.

The gene calls are TRBV7-8 and TRBJ2-2; D is undetermined. V shed 1 base and J shed 8 bases, with 8 bases lying between them. Per germline, CDR1 SGHVS and CDR2 FQNEAQ. This CDR3 has 13 residues. The CDR3, as DNA: TGTGCCAGCAGCTTAGTTGGGTCGGGGGAGCTGTTTTTT. Its protein is CASSLVGSGELFF.

The chain is built from TRBV2 and TRBJ2-5, with 12 bases identical to TRBD2. Per germline, CDR1 SNHLY and CDR2 FYNNEI. V gave up 6 bases and J gave up 4 bases; unmatched junction bases: 3. The CDR3 is 14 amino acids. The CDR3 sequence is CASRQGLAGETQYF. The CDR3 DNA is TGTGCCAGCAGACAGGGACTAGCGGGAGAGACCCAGTACTTC.

This chain uses TRBV19 with TRBJ1-6, with D perhaps TRBD1 (5 bases). V dropped 7 bases and J dropped 10 bases, with 17 bases sitting between them. The CDR3 is made up of 14 amino acids. Germline V lookup: CDR1 LNHDA, CDR2 SQIVND (reference sequence). CDR3 amino acids: CASKPEERDSPLHF. The CDR3 nucleotides read TGTGCCAGTAAGCCGGAGGAAAGGGACTCACCCCTCCACTTT.

V gene TRBV12-3 or TRBV12-4 combines with J gene TRBJ1-1; 8 nucleotides align to TRBD1. CDR3 size: 15 residues. J gave up 5 bases and V 5 bases, and 10 bases lay outside the gene matches. The CDR3 bases are TGTGCCAGCAGTCCGACAGGGGCCGGAGGGACTGAAGCTTTCTTT. Protein product: CASSPTGAGGTEAFF.

The chain is built from TRBV20-1 and TRBJ1-1, with D perhaps TRBD1 (5 bases). CDR3 size: 13 residues. From germline, CDR1 is DFQATT and CDR2 SNEGSKA (reference sequence). The germline V and J ends were trimmed by 0 bases and 11 bases, with 16 bases remaining between them. The CDR3 here is CSARDSRQINAFF. CDR3 in DNA: TGCAGTGCTAGAGATAGTAGACAGATAAACGCTTTCTTT.

The J gene is TRBJ2-2, the V gene TRBV6-4; D ambiguous. Germline V CDR1 and CDR2: MRHNA, SNTAGT. This CDR3 is built from 14 residues. The V and J ends lost 2 bases and 3 bases respectively, with 7 bases between them. Here the CDR3 reads CASSDRWDTGELFF. The CDR3 region has the DNA TGTGCCAGCAGTGACAGGTGGGACACCGGGGAGCTGTTTTTT.

V is TRBV10-3 and J is TRBJ2-5, with 7 bases that match TRBD1. Unmatched junction bases numbered 11, after V lost 10 bases and J lost 0 bases. Germline V lookup: CDR1 ENHRY, CDR2 SYGVKD. CDR3 length: 15 residues. This CDR3 is CASSTGVGYQETQYF. For the CDR3, the DNA is TGTGCCAGCAGCACAGGGGTCGGGTACCAAGAGACCCAGTACTTC.

This clonotype was counted only a few times. V usage is TRBV20-1 and J usage is TRBJ1-2, with D maybe TRBD1 (6 bases). Trimming took off 2 bases at V and 4 bases at J, with 17 bases between the two ends. The CDR3 length is 15 residues. CDR1 DFQATT and CDR2 SNEGSKA come from the germline V gene (reference sequence). CDR3 in DNA: TGCAGTGCTAGACTTACCTCGGGACACGGCTATGGCTACACCTTC. This codes for CSARLTSGHGYGYTF.

The chain recombines TRBV24-1 with TRBJ2-1; tentatively, D is TRBD2 (5 bases). The ends were cut back, 4 bases at V and 9 bases at J, with 12 bases in the middle. This CDR3 spans 13 amino acids. Germline lookup yields CDR1 KGHDR and CDR2 SFDVKD. DNA for the CDR3: TGTGCCACCAGTGAAGCGCGGCGGGTTGAGCAGTTCTTC. Translated, it gives CATSEARRVEQFF.

The sample holds one count of this clonotype. The rearrangement links TRBV24-1 to TRBJ2-1; weak D call: TRBD1 (5 bases). The CDR3 spans 13 residues. V gave up 1 base and J gave up 8 bases, with 8 bases separating them. Germline lookup yields CDR1 KGHDR and CDR2 SFDVKD. The CDR3 coding sequence is TGTGCCACCAGTGATTTCGGCAGGGATGAGCAGTTCTTC. Translating it yields CATSDFGRDEQFF.

The chain recombines TRBV19 with TRBJ2-7; TRBD1 matches 9 bases. The CDR3 has 15 amino acids. V lost 5 bases to trimming and J lost 1 base; unmatched junction nucleotides: 6. CDR1 is LNHDA, CDR2 SQIVND, per germline (reference sequence). CDR3 in DNA: TGTGCCAGTAGTTCATACGGGACAGGGTCCTACGAGCAGTACTTC. Its protein product is CASSSYGTGSYEQYF. Full variable domain (missing parts from reference TRBV19 and TRBJ2-7): DGGITQSPKYLFRKEGQNVTLSCEQNLNHDAMYWYRQDPGQGLRLIYYSQIVNDFQKGDIAEGYSVSREKKESFPLTVTSAQKNPTAFYLCASSSYGTGSYEQYFGPGTRLTVT.

This clonotype was counted a single time. The chain couples TRBV20-1 to TRBJ2-7, with D uncertain. Germline-derived CDR1 and CDR2 are DFQATT and SNEGSKA (reference sequence). The V and J ends lost 3 bases and 2 bases respectively, with 17 bases between them. The CDR3 contains 15 residues. CDR3 bases: TGCAGTGCTAGGGCCCATGAGGACGGGCCCTACGAGCAGTACTTC. Translated: CSARAHEDGPYEQYF.

The rearrangement links TRBV5-1 to TRBJ2-3; D remains ambiguous. The CDR3 length is 13 residues. V shed 0 bases and J shed 4 bases, with 6 bases lying between them. In germline, CDR1 is SGHRS, CDR2 YFSETQ. The CDR3 bases are TGCGCCAGCAGCTTGGATGGCTCAGATACGCAGTATTTT. Its translation is CASSLDGSDTQYF.

The J gene is TRBJ2-2, the V gene TRBV7-3, with 8 nucleotides matching TRBD1. The V gene end was trimmed by 4 bases and the J gene end by 1 base; junction bases not matched to a gene: 2. The CDR3 sequence is 15 residues long. Germline assignment: CDR1 SGHTA and CDR2 FQGTGA. CDR3 residues: CASSYGQGNTGELFF. CDR3 in DNA: TGTGCCAGCAGCTACGGACAGGGGAACACCGGGGAGCTGTTTTTT. Full variable domain (remainder filled in from reference TRBV7-3 and TRBJ2-2): GAGVSQTPSNKVTEKGKYVELRCDPISGHTALYWYRQSLGQGPEFLIYFQGTGAADDSGLPNDRFFAVRPEGSVSTLKIQRTERGDSAVYLCASSYGQGNTGELFFGEGSRLTVL.

This chain connects TRBV2 to TRBJ2-1; D not certain. From germline, CDR1 is SNHLY and CDR2 FYNNEI. This CDR3 comprises 13 residues. V was trimmed by 4 bases and J by 1 base, leaving 5 bases between them. CDR3 nucleotide sequence: TGTGCCAGCAGTGCTGAGTCCTACAATGAGCAGTTCTTC. It yields the protein CASSAESYNEQFF.

In the case of this clonotype: A junction boundary mismatches the germline segment, possibly from a read error. J is TRBJ2-5 and V is TRBV19; 9 nucleotides align to TRBD1. The CDR3 is 13 amino acids. Germline-derived CDR1 and CDR2 are LNHDA and SQIVND (reference sequence). The CDR3 spells CASSVDRGETQYF. CDR3 sequence (DNA): TGTGCCAGTAGTGTAGACAGGGGGGAGACCCAGTACTTC.

V is TRBV9 and J is TRBJ2-5; D gene ambiguous. Germline CDR1 SGDLS, CDR2 YYNGEE. The CDR3 runs to 16 residues. With 0 bases removed from V and 2 bases from J, the gap between germline ends came to 14 bases. The CDR3 coding sequence is TGTGCCAGCAGCGTAGCCCCCAGGACGGCACAAGAGACCCAGTACTTC. Translated, it gives CASSVAPRTAQETQYF.

J is TRBJ2-7 and V is TRBV15; no reliable D call. With 0 bases removed from V and 0 bases from J, the gap between germline ends came to 12 bases. CDR3 size: 16 residues. Germline V CDR1 and CDR2: LNHNV, YYDKDF (reference sequence). The CDR3 protein is CATSREVAVPSYEQYF. CDR3 coding DNA: TGTGCCACCAGCAGAGAGGTTGCGGTTCCCTCCTACGAGCAGTACTTC.

V is TRBV20-1 and J is TRBJ1-1; no clear D gene. The germline V gene encodes CDR1 DFQATT and CDR2 SNEGSKA (reference sequence). V shed 1 base and J shed 5 bases, with 11 bases lying between them. CDR3 length equals 13 residues. The CDR3 nucleotides are TGCAGTGCTAGAGCCCGGTTGCGGACTGAAGCTTTCTTT. It codes for CSARARLRTEAFF.

The CDR3 coding sequence is TGTGCCATCTCCGGGCCAGACAGGGTCGGATCCTACGAGCAGTACTTC. It codes for CAISGPDRVGSYEQYF. This chain uses TRBV10-3 with TRBJ2-7; TRBD1 aligns across 7 bases. CDR3 size: 16 residues. V lost 8 bases and J lost 1; bases outside the gene matches: 14. The germline V gene encodes CDR1 ENHRY and CDR2 SYGVKD.